Listed below are T cell receptor beta chains from one sample, sequenced in a study of cytomegalovirus exposure and HLA in healthy donors. Profiled with immunoSEQ multiplex PCR; TCRdb holds only in-frame clones, not every one. The table records under 400,000 clones, 86% of them present only once. The specimen was PBMCs. These receptors were collected from a woman under 30 in good health and CMV-seronegative. CDR3s include the opening cysteine and the closing phenylalanine or tryptophan. The order of the fields is clone size, V gene, J gene, CDR3 protein. Size is stated for part of the rows, as once, few or many counts, or as a class when the clone is expanded.

>.|TRBV15|TRBJ2-7
CATSRDDREMGEQYF
>.|TRBV6-5|TRBJ1-1
CASSLTGTGVEAFF
>.|TRBV28|TRBJ2-1
CASSSSASGRAGEQFF
>.|TRBV5-4|TRBJ1-4
CASSTGGRDRGNEKLFF
>once|TRBV18|TRBJ2-7
CASSSKGQGSSGEQYF
>few|TRBV4-1|TRBJ1-6
CASSQGDRGRSGSPLHF
>once|TRBV2|TRBJ1-1
CASSLTSEAFF
>few|TRBV6-1|TRBJ1-2
CASSERQGNGYTF
>.|TRBV18|TRBJ2-1
CASSPDRQSYNEQFF
>.|TRBV9|TRBJ2-3
CASSPRRDRGGDTQYF
>.|TRBV4-1|TRBJ1-6
CASSQDAHLSYNSPLHF
>.|TRBV2|TRBJ1-1
CATESEREAFF
>.|TRBV7-9|TRBJ1-1
CASSFIEAFF
>.|TRBV7-3|TRBJ2-1
CASSLVRLEQFF
>.|TRBV6-1|TRBJ2-7
CASSASDTYEQYF
>.|TRBV5-6|TRBJ2-5
CASSREGEGQETQYF
>.|TRBV4-1|TRBJ1-6
CASSQLDTSLGVPLHF
>.|TRBV10-2|TRBJ2-1
CASSENTDYNEQFF
>.|TRBV28|TRBJ2-1
CASSLTPRWRGAYNEQFF
>.|TRBV15|TRBJ2-7
CATSRREGAREQYF
>.|TRBV27|TRBJ1-1
CASSFLPRGNTEAFF
>.|TRBV5-4|TRBJ2-7
CASSPSGGTTYEQYF
>.|TRBV28|TRBJ2-7
CASSFMTGGNEQYF
>.|TRBV28|TRBJ2-7
CASSFGTGTREQYF